This T cell receptor beta chain came from a study of blood T cell repertoires in COVID-19. Study-wide context: Samples of COVID-19 (acute and convalescent) were obtained from the United States, Italy and Spain.

With 0 bases removed from V and 0 bases from J, the gap between germline ends came to 9 bases. CDR1 is SQVTM and CDR2 is ANQGSEA in the germline V gene. The CDR3 consists of 15 residues. Assay used: immunoSEQ multiplex PCR; TCRdb lists only in-frame clones, some missing. The sample carries 250,000 to 300,000 clones, approximately 87% recorded once. The V and J genes are TRBV29-1 and TRBJ1-3; D is ambiguous. The TCR originated in a woman younger than 45 with COVID-19, enrolled during active disease. Sequencing used peripheral blood. CDR3 region: CSVEESRSSGNTIYF. The DNA for the CDR3 is TGCAGCGTTGAAGAATCTCGGAGCTCTGGAAACACCATATATTTT.